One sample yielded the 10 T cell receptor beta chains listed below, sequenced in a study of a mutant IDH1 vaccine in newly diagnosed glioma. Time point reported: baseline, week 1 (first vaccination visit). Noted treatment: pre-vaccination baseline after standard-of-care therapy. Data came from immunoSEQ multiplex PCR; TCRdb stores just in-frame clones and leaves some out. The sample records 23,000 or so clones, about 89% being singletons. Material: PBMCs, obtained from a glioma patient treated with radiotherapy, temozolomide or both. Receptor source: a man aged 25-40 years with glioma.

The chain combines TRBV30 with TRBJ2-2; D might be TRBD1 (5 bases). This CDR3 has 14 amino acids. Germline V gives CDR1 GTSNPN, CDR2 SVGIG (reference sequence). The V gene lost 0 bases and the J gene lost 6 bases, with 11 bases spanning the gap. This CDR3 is CAWSVKGQPGELFF. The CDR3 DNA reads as TGTGCCTGGAGTGTAAAAGGACAACCCGGGGAGCTGTTTTTT.

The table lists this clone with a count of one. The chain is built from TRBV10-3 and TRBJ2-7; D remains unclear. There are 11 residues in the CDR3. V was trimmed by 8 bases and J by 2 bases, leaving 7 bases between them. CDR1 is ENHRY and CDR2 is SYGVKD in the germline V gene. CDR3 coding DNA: TGTGCCATCGGGGTCACCTACGAGCAGTACTTC. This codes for CAIGVTYEQYF.

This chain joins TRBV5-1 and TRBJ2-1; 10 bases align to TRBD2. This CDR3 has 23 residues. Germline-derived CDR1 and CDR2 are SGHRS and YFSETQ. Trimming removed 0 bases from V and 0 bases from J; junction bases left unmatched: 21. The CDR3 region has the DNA TGCGCCAGCAGCTTGGTCAGGGGTGAAGGGGCTAGCGGGAGCCGGAGCTCCTACAATGAGCAGTTCTTC. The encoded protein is CASSLVRGEGASGSRSSYNEQFF.

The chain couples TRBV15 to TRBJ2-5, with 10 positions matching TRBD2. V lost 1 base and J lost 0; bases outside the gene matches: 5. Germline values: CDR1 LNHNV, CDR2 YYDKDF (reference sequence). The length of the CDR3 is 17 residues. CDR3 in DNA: TGTGCCACCAGCAGAGTGCCGGGACTAGCGTACCAAGAGACCCAGTACTTC. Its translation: CATSRVPGLAYQETQYF.

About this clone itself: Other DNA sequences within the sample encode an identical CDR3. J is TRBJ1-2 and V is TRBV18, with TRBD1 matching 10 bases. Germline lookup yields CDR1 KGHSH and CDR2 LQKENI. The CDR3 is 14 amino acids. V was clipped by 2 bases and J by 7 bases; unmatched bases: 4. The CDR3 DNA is TGTGCCAGCTCACCAGGACAGGGGGTGGTTGGCTACACCTTC. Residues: CASSPGQGVVGYTF.

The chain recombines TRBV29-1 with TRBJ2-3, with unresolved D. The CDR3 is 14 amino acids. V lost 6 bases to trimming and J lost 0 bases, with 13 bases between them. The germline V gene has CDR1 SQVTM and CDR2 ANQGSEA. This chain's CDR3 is CSVATDLSTDTQYF. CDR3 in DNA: TGCAGCGTCGCAACAGACCTTAGCACAGATACGCAGTATTTT.

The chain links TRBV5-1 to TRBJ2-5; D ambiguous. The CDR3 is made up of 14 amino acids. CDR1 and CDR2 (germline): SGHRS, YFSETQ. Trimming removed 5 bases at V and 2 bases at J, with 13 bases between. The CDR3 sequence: CASRPLTGQETQYF. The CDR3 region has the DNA TGCGCCAGCAGACCATTGACCGGACAAGAGACCCAGTACTTC.

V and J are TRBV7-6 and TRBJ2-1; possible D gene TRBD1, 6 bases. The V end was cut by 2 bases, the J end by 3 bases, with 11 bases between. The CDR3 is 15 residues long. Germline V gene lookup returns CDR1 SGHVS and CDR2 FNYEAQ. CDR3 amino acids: CASSLSGDNYNEQFF. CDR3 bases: TGTGCCAGCAGCTTATCCGGGGACAACTACAATGAGCAGTTCTTC. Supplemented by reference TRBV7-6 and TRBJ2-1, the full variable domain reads GAGVSQSPRYKVTKRGQDVALRCDPISGHVSLYWYRQALGQGPEFLTYFNYEAQQDKSGLPNDRFSAERPEGSISTLTIQRTEQRDSAMYRCASSLSGDNYNEQFFGPGTRLTVL.

CDR3 loop: CASSPRQNYGYTF. In DNA, the CDR3 is TGTGCCAGCAGTCCAAGACAGAACTATGGCTACACCTTC. The rearrangement joins TRBV27 to TRBJ1-2; D is possibly TRBD1 (5 bases). The CDR3 covers 13 residues. Germline V gene lookup returns CDR1 MNHEY and CDR2 SMNVEV (reference sequence). Trimming pared 5 bases from V and 2 bases from J, leaving 9 bases between.

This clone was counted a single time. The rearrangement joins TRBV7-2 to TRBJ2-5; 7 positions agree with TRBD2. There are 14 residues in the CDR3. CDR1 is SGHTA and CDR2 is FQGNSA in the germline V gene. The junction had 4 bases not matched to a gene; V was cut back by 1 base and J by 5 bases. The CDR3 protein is CASSLGAGLETQYF. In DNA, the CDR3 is TGTGCCAGCAGCTTAGGAGCGGGACTGGAGACCCAGTACTTC.